Listed below are T cell receptor beta chains from one sample, sequenced in a study of cytomegalovirus exposure and HLA in healthy donors. Sequencing was performed with immunoSEQ multiplex PCR; in TCRdb, only in-frame clones are kept and a portion is missing. The repertoire consists of roughly 110,000 clones, with 67% occurring once and the leading ten covering about 8.3%. Input material: PBMCs. Source of these receptors: a man younger than 30 in good health and CMV-seropositive. The CDR3 runs from the conserved cysteine through the conserved F or W. Each record gives: D gene, clone size, J gene, V gene, CDR3 DNA, CDR3 protein. A D gene is named only where the DNA matches it firmly. Clone sizes are given selectively: once, few, many, or a class where the clone is expanded.

d_call: NA; clone_size: NA; j_call: TRBJ1-1; v_call: TRBV4-1; cdr3_nt: TGCGCCAGCAGCCAAGCTTTCGGCAGCCCCGGGGGGTCTTTT; cdr3_aa: CASSQAFGSPGGSF
d_call: TRBD1; clone_size: once; j_call: TRBJ2-1; v_call: TRBV25-1; cdr3_nt: TGTGCCACCGTACAGGGGGGACGGAAGTTCTTC; cdr3_aa: CATVQGGRKFF
d_call: TRBD2; clone_size: NA; j_call: TRBJ2-2; v_call: TRBV6-5; cdr3_nt: TGTGCCAGCAGTTACTCGGGTAGCGGGGGTATCGGGGAGCTGTTTTTT; cdr3_aa: CASSYSGSGGIGELFF
d_call: TRBD2; clone_size: few; j_call: TRBJ2-3; v_call: TRBV5-4; cdr3_nt: TGTGCCAGCAGCGGCTGGACTAGCGGGGCAGATACGCAGTATTTT; cdr3_aa: CASSGWTSGADTQYF
d_call: TRBD1; clone_size: NA; j_call: TRBJ2-1; v_call: TRBV6-1; cdr3_nt: TGTGCCAGCAAACGAGACAGGGGGCTCTACAGTGAGCAGTTCTTC; cdr3_aa: CASKRDRGLYSEQFF
d_call: TRBD2; clone_size: NA; j_call: TRBJ2-5; v_call: TRBV5-1; cdr3_nt: TGCGCCAGCAGCTTGGCTGTCAGCCTAGCGGGAATTAAAGAGACCCAGTACTTC; cdr3_aa: CASSLAVSLAGIKETQYF
d_call: NA; clone_size: NA; j_call: TRBJ2-3; v_call: TRBV7-2; cdr3_nt: TGTGCCAGCAGCCTACAGGGTCAGCACGCAGATACGCAGTATTTT; cdr3_aa: CASSLQGQHADTQYF
d_call: TRBD1; clone_size: few; j_call: TRBJ1-5; v_call: TRBV5-4; cdr3_nt: TGTGCCAGCAGCCTAAGGACAGGGAGGTCCGGTGGGCCCCAGCATTTT; cdr3_aa: CASSLRTGRSGGPQHF
d_call: TRBD1; clone_size: NA; j_call: TRBJ1-5; v_call: TRBV2; cdr3_nt: TGTGCCAGCAGTGGTGGAGCAGGGGGCGTTCAGCCCCAGCATTTT; cdr3_aa: CASSGGAGGVQPQHF
d_call: TRBD1; clone_size: NA; j_call: TRBJ2-7; v_call: TRBV7-9; cdr3_nt: TGTGCCAGCAGCTTAGGGCAGGGGGCTAACGAGCAGTACTTC; cdr3_aa: CASSLGQGANEQYF
d_call: TRBD1; clone_size: once; j_call: TRBJ2-7; v_call: TRBV7-2; cdr3_nt: TGTGCCAGCAGCCGAAACAGGGGAGACCAGTACTTC; cdr3_aa: CASSRNRGDQYF
d_call: NA; clone_size: NA; j_call: TRBJ1-4; v_call: TRBV7-9; cdr3_nt: TGTGCCAGCAGCTTAGCGACGGGACTTAATGAAAAACTGTTTTTT; cdr3_aa: CASSLATGLNEKLFF
d_call: TRBD2; clone_size: NA; j_call: TRBJ2-1; v_call: TRBV27; cdr3_nt: TGTGCCAGCAGTCCCGAGGGTAGCGGGGGGATCCCCTCCTACAATGAGCAGTTCTTC; cdr3_aa: CASSPEGSGGIPSYNEQFF
d_call: NA; clone_size: NA; j_call: TRBJ2-6; v_call: TRBV10-3; cdr3_nt: TGTGCCATCAGTGCTGGGGGGACAGCCTCTGGGGCCAACGTCCTGACTTTC; cdr3_aa: CAISAGGTASGANVLTF